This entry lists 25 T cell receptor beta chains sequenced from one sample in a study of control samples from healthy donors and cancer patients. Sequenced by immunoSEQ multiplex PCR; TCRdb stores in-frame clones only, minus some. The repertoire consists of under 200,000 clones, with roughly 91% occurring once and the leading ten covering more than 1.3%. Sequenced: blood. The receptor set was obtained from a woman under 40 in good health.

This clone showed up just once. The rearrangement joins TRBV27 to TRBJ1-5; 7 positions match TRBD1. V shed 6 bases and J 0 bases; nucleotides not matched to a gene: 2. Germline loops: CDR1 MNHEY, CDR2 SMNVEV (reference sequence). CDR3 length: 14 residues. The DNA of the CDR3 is TGTGCCAGCAGAAACAGGGGTAGCAATCAGCCCCAGCATTTT. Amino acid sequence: CASRNRGSNQPQHF.

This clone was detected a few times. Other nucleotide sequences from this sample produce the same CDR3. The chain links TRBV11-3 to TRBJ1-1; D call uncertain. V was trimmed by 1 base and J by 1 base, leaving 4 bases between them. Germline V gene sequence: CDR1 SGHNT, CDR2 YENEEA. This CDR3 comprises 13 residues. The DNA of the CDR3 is TGTGCCAGCAGCTTAGGCAGGAACACTGAAGCTTTCTTT. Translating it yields CASSLGRNTEAFF.

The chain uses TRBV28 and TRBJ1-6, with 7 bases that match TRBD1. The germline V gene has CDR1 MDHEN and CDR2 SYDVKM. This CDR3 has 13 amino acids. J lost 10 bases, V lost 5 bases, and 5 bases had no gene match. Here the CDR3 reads CASSNRGWSPLHF. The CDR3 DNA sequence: TGTGCCAGCAGTAACAGGGGATGGTCACCCCTCCACTTT.

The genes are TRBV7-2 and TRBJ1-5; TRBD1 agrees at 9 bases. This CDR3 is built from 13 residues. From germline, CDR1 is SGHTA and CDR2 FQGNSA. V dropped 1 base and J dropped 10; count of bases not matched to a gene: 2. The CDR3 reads CASSLGQGEPQHF. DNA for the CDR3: TGTGCCAGCAGCTTAGGACAGGGGGAACCCCAGCATTTT. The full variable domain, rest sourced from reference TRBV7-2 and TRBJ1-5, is GAGVSQSPSNKVTEKGKDVELRCDPISGHTALYWYRQSLGQGLEFLIYFQGNSAPDKSGLPSDRFSAERTGGSVSTLTIQRTQQEDSAVYLCASSLGQGEPQHFGDGTRLSIL.

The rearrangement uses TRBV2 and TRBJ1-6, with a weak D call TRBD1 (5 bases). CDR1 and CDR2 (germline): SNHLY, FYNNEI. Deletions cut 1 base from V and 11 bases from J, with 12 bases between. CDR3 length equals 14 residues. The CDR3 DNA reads TGTGCCAGCAGTGAAGAGGCAGGGAGGACACCCCTCCACTTT. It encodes CASSEEAGRTPLHF.

This chain's CDR3 is CASSSTGRTEAFF. The CDR3 coding sequence is TGTGCCAGCAGCTCGACAGGTAGGACTGAAGCTTTCTTT. This chain links TRBV7-9 with TRBJ1-1; maybe TRBD1 (6 bases). This CDR3 contains 13 residues. Deletions cut 4 bases from V and 5 bases from J, with 11 bases between. The germline gives CDR1 SEHNR, CDR2 FQNEAQ (reference sequence).

This CDR3 is CASSQHRATNEKLFF. In DNA form, the CDR3 reads TGCGCCAGCAGCCAGCACAGGGCAACTAATGAAAAACTGTTTTTT. The chain couples TRBV4-1 to TRBJ1-4; the D gene is possibly TRBD1 (6 bases). Trimming shortened V by 3 bases and J by 0 bases, and 8 bases separated the two germline ends. Germline V CDR1 and CDR2: MGHRA, YSYEKL. This CDR3 is 15 amino acids long.

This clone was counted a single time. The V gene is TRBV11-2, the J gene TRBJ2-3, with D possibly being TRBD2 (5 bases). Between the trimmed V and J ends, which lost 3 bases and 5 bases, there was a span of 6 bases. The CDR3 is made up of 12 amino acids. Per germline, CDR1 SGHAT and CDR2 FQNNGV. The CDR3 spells CASSFGGDTQYF. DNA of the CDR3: TGTGCCAGCAGCTTCGGAGGAGATACGCAGTATTTT.

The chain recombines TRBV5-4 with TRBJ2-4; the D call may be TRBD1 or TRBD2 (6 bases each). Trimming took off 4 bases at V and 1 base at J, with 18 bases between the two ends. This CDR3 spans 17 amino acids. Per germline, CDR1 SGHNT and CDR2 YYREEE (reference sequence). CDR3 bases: TGTGCCAGCAGCATAACAGGGTCGGGACTTGCCAAAAACATTCAGTACTTC. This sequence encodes CASSITGSGLAKNIQYF.

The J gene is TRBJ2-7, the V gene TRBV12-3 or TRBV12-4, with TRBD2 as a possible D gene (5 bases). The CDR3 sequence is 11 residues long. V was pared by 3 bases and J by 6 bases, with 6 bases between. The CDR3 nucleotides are TGTGCCAGCAGTTTCGGGGTCGAGCAGTACTTC. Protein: CASSFGVEQYF.

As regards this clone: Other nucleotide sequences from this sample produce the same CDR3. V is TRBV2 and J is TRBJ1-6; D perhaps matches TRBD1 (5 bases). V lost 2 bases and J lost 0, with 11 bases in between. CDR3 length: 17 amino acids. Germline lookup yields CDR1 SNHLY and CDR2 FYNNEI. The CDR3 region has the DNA TGTGCCAGCAGTGAATACGGGGCGAGCTCCTATAATTCACCCCTCCACTTT. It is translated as CASSEYGASSYNSPLHF. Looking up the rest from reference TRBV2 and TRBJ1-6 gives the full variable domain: EPEVTQTPSHQVTQMGQEVILRCVPISNHLYFYWYRQILGQKVEFLVSFYNNEISEKSEIFDDQFSVERPDGSNFTLKIRSTKLEDSAMYFCASSEYGASSYNSPLHFGNGTRLTVT.

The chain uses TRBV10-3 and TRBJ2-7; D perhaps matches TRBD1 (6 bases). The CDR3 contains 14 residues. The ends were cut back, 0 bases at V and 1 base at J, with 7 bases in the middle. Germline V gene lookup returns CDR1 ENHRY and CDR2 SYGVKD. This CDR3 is CAISESTGSYEQYF. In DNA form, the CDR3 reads TGTGCCATCAGTGAGTCGACAGGTTCCTACGAGCAGTACTTC.

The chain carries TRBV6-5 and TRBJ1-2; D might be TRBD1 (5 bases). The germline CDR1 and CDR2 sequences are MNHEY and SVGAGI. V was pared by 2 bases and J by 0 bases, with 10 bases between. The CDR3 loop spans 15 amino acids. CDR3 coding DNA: TGTGCCAGCAGTTACGGAAGGGGTGCTAACTATGGCTACACCTTC. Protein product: CASSYGRGANYGYTF.

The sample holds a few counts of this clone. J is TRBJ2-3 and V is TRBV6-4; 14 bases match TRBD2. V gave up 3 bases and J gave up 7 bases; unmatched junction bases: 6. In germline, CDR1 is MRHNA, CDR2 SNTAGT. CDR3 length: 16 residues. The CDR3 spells CASSEGGTSGRNTQYF. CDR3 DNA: TGTGCCAGCAGTGAAGGGGGGACTAGCGGGAGAAATACGCAGTATTTT.

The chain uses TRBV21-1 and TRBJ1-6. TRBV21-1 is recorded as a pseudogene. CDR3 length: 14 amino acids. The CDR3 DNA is TGTGCCAGCAGCAAAGGACGGTATAATTCACCCCTCCACTTT. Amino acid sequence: CASSKGRYNSPLHF.

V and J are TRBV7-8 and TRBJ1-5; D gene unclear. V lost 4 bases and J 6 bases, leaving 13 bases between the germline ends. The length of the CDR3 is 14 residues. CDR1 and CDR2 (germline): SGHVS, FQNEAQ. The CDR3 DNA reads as TGTGCCAGCAGCTCCACCCGGGGTAGTCAGCCCCAGCATTTT. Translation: CASSSTRGSQPQHF.

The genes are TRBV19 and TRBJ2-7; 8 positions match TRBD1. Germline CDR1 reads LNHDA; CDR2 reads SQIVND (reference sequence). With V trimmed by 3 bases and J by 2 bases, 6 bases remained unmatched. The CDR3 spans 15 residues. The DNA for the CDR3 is TGTGCCAGTAGTATTCTTACAGGGGGAACCTACGAGCAGTACTTC. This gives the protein CASSILTGGTYEQYF.

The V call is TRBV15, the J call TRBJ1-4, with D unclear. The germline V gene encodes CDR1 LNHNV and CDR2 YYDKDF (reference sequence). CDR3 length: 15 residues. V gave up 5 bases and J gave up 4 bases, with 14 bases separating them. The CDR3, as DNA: TGTGCCACCAGCCCAAGTTTCTCCCTTAATGAAAAACTGTTTTTT. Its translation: CATSPSFSLNEKLFF.

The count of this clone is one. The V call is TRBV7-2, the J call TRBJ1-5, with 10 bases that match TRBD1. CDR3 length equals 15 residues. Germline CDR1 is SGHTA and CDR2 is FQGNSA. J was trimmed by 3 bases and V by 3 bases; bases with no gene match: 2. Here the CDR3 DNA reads TGTGCCAGCAGCTTCCGACAGGGGGCCAATCAGCCCCAGCATTTT. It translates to CASSFRQGANQPQHF. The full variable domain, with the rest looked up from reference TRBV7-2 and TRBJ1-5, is GAGVSQSPSNKVTEKGKDVELRCDPISGHTALYWYRQSLGQGLEFLIYFQGNSAPDKSGLPSDRFSAERTGGSVSTLTIQRTQQEDSAVYLCASSFRQGANQPQHFGDGTRLSIL.

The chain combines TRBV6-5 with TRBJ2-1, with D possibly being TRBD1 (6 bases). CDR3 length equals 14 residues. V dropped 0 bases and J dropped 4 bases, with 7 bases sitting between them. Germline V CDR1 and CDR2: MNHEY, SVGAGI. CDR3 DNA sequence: TGTGCCAGCAGTTACTCGACAGGATACAATGAGCAGTTCTTC. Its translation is CASSYSTGYNEQFF.

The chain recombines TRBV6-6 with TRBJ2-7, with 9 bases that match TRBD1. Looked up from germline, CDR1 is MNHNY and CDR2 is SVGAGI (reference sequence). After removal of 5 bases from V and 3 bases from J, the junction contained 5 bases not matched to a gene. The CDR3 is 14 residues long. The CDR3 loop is CASSHPGQGYEQYF. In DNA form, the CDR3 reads TGTGCCAGCAGTCACCCGGGACAGGGCTACGAGCAGTACTTC.

For the CDR3, the DNA is TGCAGCGTTGAGGAAGACTCTGGAAACACCATATATTTT. It specifies CSVEEDSGNTIYF. V usage is TRBV29-1 and J usage is TRBJ1-3; D remains ambiguous. With 3 bases removed from V and 0 bases from J, the gap between germline ends came to 6 bases. Germline assignment: CDR1 SQVTM and CDR2 ANQGSEA. This CDR3 is built from 13 residues.

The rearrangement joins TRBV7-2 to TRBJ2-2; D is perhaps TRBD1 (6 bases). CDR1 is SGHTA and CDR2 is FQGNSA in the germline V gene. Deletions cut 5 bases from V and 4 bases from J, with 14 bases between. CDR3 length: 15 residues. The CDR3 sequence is CASSPDRSPTGELFF. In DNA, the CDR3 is TGTGCCAGCAGCCCTGACAGGTCTCCCACCGGGGAGCTGTTTTTT.

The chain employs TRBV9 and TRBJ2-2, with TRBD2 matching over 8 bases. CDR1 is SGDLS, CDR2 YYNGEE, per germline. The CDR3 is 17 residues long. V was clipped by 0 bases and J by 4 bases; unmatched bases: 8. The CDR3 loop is CASSVGSGSGGTGELFF. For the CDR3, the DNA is TGTGCCAGCAGCGTAGGGAGCGGGAGCGGTGGCACCGGGGAGCTGTTTTTT.

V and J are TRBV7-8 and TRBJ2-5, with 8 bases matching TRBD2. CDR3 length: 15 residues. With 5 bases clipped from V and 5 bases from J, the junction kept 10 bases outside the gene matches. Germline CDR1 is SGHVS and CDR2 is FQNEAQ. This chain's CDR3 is CASSRLTLAVETQYF. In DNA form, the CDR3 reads TGTGCCAGCAGCCGCCTGACACTAGCGGTGGAGACCCAGTACTTC. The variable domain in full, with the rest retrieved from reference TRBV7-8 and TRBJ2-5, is GAGVSQSPRYKVAKRGQDVALRCDPISGHVSLFWYQQALGQGPEFLTYFQNEAQLDKSGLPSDRFFAERPEGSVSTLKIQRTQQEDSAVYLCASSRLTLAVETQYFGPGTRLLVL.